The rows below give T cell receptor beta chains drawn from one sample of a study of cytomegalovirus exposure and HLA in healthy donors. Sequencing was performed with immunoSEQ multiplex PCR; in TCRdb, only in-frame clones are kept and a portion is missing. The sample contains more than 80,000 clones, around 75% of which appear only once. The material sequenced was PBMCs. The receptors originated from a female donor in good health and CMV-seronegative. Each CDR3 is given with its conserved first and last residue. The D gene is left open where the match is weak. Size is omitted from some rows. Given values are once, few, many or a class for expanded clones.

V	size	D	J	CDR3	DNA
TRBV5-3	NA	NA	TRBJ2-1	CARSLRRYNEQFF	TGTGCCAGAAGCTTGAGGAGGTACAATGAGCAGTTCTTC
TRBV30	NA	NA	TRBJ2-1	CAWSVREIYLNEQFF	TGTGCCTGGAGTGTAAGGGAGATTTACCTCAATGAGCAGTTCTTC
TRBV28	NA	NA	TRBJ1-1	CASSWNPGVGNTEAFF	TGTGCCAGCAGTTGGAACCCCGGGGTGGGGAACACTGAAGCTTTCTTT
TRBV4-2	NA	NA	TRBJ2-1	CASSQEGLPPRNEQFF	TGTGCCAGCAGCCAGGAGGGACTCCCCCCCCGGAATGAGCAGTTCTTC
TRBV7-2	NA	TRBD2	TRBJ2-5	CASSLELAGGPETQYF	TGTGCCAGCAGCTTAGAACTAGCGGGAGGGCCGGAGACCCAGTACTTC
TRBV4-2	NA	TRBD1	TRBJ2-3	CASSQEQGTGADTQYF	TGTGCCAGCAGCCAAGAGCAAGGGACAGGGGCGGATACGCAGTATTTT
TRBV5-4	NA	NA	TRBJ2-3	CASSLLGTSTDTQYF	TGTGCCAGCAGCTTACTCGGGACTAGCACAGATACGCAGTATTTT
TRBV18	NA	NA	TRBJ1-2	CASSPPSRRGTNYGYTF	TGTGCCAGCTCACCACCCTCAAGGAGGGGAACTAACTATGGCTACACCTTC
TRBV5-8	NA	TRBD2	TRBJ2-1	CASSWGTSGSDEQFF	TGTGCCAGCAGCTGGGGGACTAGCGGGAGCGATGAGCAGTTCTTC
TRBV11-3	once	TRBD1	TRBJ1-2	CASSPGQGVDYGYTF	TGTGCCAGCAGCCCCGGACAGGGGGTTGACTATGGCTACACCTTC
TRBV29-1	NA	NA	TRBJ2-3	CSVGAVGTDTQYF	TGCAGCGTTGGGGCCGTGGGCACAGATACGCAGTATTTT
TRBV7-8	NA	TRBD1	TRBJ2-5	CASTTLGGPRIGEETQYF	TGTGCCAGCACCACCCTAGGGGGCCCTAGGATCGGGGAGGAGACCCAGTACTTC
TRBV11-3	few	NA	TRBJ1-1	CASSLDLGGVGKNTEAFF	TGTGCCAGCAGCTTAGATTTGGGGGGAGTCGGGAAGAACACTGAAGCTTTCTTT
TRBV2	NA	TRBD1	TRBJ2-5	CASSSGGETQYF	TGTGCCAGCAGTTCAGGGGGAGAGACCCAGTACTTC
TRBV15	NA	TRBD2	TRBJ2-1	CATSRGGTSRYEQFF	TGTGCCACCAGCAGGGGAGGGACCTCCAGGTATGAGCAGTTCTTC
TRBV27	NA	NA	TRBJ2-3	CASSGTPRGTDTQYF	TGTGCCTCATCCGGGACACCGAGGGGCACAGATACGCAGTATTTT
TRBV10-1	NA	NA	TRBJ1-5	CASRKGRVSSQPQHF	TGCGCCAGCAGGAAGGGGAGGGTTTCGAGTCAGCCCCAGCATTTT
TRBV7-2	NA	TRBD1	TRBJ2-5	CASSRTGGETQYF	TGTGCCAGCAGTCGGACAGGCGGGGAGACCCAGTACTTC
TRBV2	NA	NA	TRBJ1-1	CASTPDLNTEAFF	TGTGCCAGCACCCCAGATTTGAACACTGAAGCTTTCTTT
TRBV6-1	NA	NA	TRBJ2-1	CASSEGQASYNEQFF	TGTGCCAGCAGTGAAGGACAGGCATCCTACAATGAGCAGTTCTTC
TRBV7-9	NA	NA	TRBJ1-2	CASSSTHRADGYTF	TGTGCCAGCAGCTCCACCCACAGGGCTGATGGCTACACCTTC
TRBV11-3	NA	NA	TRBJ2-7	CASSSPRVYEQYF	TGTGCCAGCAGCTCCCCGCGGGTGTACGAGCAGTACTTC
TRBV27	NA	NA	TRBJ2-3	CASSLFRGLDTQYF	TGTGCCAGCAGTTTGTTTAGAGGTTTAGATACGCAGTATTTT
TRBV9	NA	NA	TRBJ1-3	CASSARQYSGNTIYF	TGTGCCAGCAGCGCCCGACAGTACTCTGGAAACACCATATATTTT
TRBV9	NA	TRBD1	TRBJ1-1	CASSGVSAGGTEAFF	TGTGCCAGCAGCGGAGTCTCGGCAGGGGGGACTGAAGCTTTCTTT
TRBV10-1	NA	NA	TRBJ2-7	CAPRGHEQYF	TGCGCCCCCCGAGGCCACGAGCAGTACTTC
TRBV28	NA	NA	TRBJ1-5	CASSLSREGSGNQPQHF	TGTGCCAGCAGTTTAAGCAGGGAGGGGTCAGGCAATCAGCCCCAGCATTTT